A single sample is the source of the 12 T cell receptor beta chains below, sequenced in a study of cytomegalovirus exposure and HLA in healthy donors (dated by TCRdb to the late 2010s). Library preparation used the immunoSEQ multiplex PCR assay. TCRdb retrieved this table from immuneACCESS and kept in-frame rearrangements only. Not all clones are present; in checked studies, unresolved V genes account for under half, and no reason is known for the remainder. The sample data list more than 150,000 clones, and approximately 90% of these were observed just once. Jointly, the top ten make up 2.5% to 3% of the sample. Sequences were obtained from PBMCs. All receptors come from a man younger than 30 in good health and CMV-seronegative.

The rearrangement uses TRBV28 and TRBJ1-5; D uncertain. Trimming stripped 2 bases from V and 11 bases from J, with 10 bases between. This CDR3 contains 12 residues. Germline loops: CDR1 MDHEN, CDR2 SYDVKM. CDR3 region: CASSLPLIAQHF. The CDR3 DNA reads as TGTGCCAGCAGTTTACCCCTAATTGCCCAGCATTTT.

In its sample, this clone was seen a few times. The V call is TRBV5-1, the J call TRBJ1-1; D remains unclear. V lost 5 bases, J lost 5 bases, and 13 bases lay in between. Germline assignment: CDR1 SGHRS and CDR2 YFSETQ. This CDR3 has 13 amino acids. The CDR3, as DNA: TGCGCCAGCAGGTTCCCGGCGGGTACTGAAGCTTTCTTT. It specifies CASRFPAGTEAFF.

DNA for the CDR3: TGCAGCGTTGAATCATTCGCTAGCGGGAGTGACGGGGAGCTGTTTTTT. It is translated as CSVESFASGSDGELFF. The rearrangement links TRBV29-1 to TRBJ2-2; the match to TRBD2 covers 10 bases. The CDR3 is 16 residues long. CDR1 and CDR2 from the germline V gene are SQVTM and ANQGSEA. After removal of 2 bases from V and 7 bases from J, the junction contained 10 bases not matched to a gene.

The V call is TRBV14, the J call TRBJ1-3; 8 bases line up with TRBD1. The CDR3 length is 17 residues. The germline V gene encodes CDR1 SGHDN and CDR2 FVKESK. V lost 0 bases and J lost 0; bases outside the gene matches: 4. As DNA, the CDR3 is TGTGCCAGCAGCCAAGAGCCAGGGGGCTCCTCTGGAAACACCATATATTTT. Encoded protein: CASSQEPGGSSGNTIYF.

The chain links TRBV4-3 to TRBJ2-7; 9 bases map to TRBD1. Germline CDR1 and CDR2: LGHNA and YSLEER. The CDR3 length is 17 residues. J lost 2 bases, V lost 1 base, and 9 bases had no gene match. The CDR3 DNA follows: TGCGCCAGCAGCCAAGGGGTTTCTGGGACAGGGCCCTACGAGCAGTACTTC. This translates into CASSQGVSGTGPYEQYF.

The CDR3, as DNA: TGCGCCAGCAGCCAATCGCGGGTTCTCTCCTACAATGAGCAGTTCTTC. Translated, it gives CASSQSRVLSYNEQFF. V and J are TRBV4-1 and TRBJ2-1; perhaps TRBD2 as D (5 bases). The CDR3 extends over 16 amino acids. Germline V gives CDR1 MGHRA, CDR2 YSYEKL. The V end lost 2 bases, the J end lost 0 bases, and 11 bases lay between the germline ends.

The chain employs TRBV6-1 and TRBJ2-7; weak D call: TRBD1 (6 bases). Per germline, CDR1 MNHNS and CDR2 SASEGT. The V end lost 5 bases, the J end lost 7 bases, and 18 bases lay between the germline ends. The CDR3 totals 14 residues. The CDR3: CASSSRDIQGEQYV. DNA of the CDR3: TGTGCCAGCAGTTCCCGGGACATCCAGGGGGAGCAGTACGTC.

The gene calls are TRBV19 and TRBJ1-5; D gene uncertain. The ends were cut back, 2 bases at V and 5 bases at J, with 7 bases in the middle. From germline, CDR1 is LNHDA and CDR2 SQIVND (reference sequence). The CDR3 extends over 13 amino acids. CDR3 bases: TGTGCCAGTAGTATACAGTCAGATCAGCCCCAGCATTTT. Its translation is CASSIQSDQPQHF. Full variable domain (rest looked up from reference TRBV19 and TRBJ1-5): DGGITQSPKYLFRKEGQNVTLSCEQNLNHDAMYWYRQDPGQGLRLIYYSQIVNDFQKGDIAEGYSVSREKKESFPLTVTSAQKNPTAFYLCASSIQSDQPQHFGDGTRLSIL.

This clone occurred once. The gene calls are TRBV19 and TRBJ1-2, with a weak D call TRBD1 (6 bases). Trimming removed 9 bases from V and 7 bases from J, with 15 bases in between. The CDR3 extends over 12 amino acids. The germline V gene has CDR1 LNHDA and CDR2 SQIVND (reference sequence). In DNA form, the CDR3 reads TGTGCCAGCGTACAGGGTTCGCGTGGCTACACCTTC. Encoded protein: CASVQGSRGYTF.

The V and J genes are TRBV27 and TRBJ2-6, with TRBD1 matching 7 bases. This CDR3 has 17 residues. CDR1 and CDR2 from the germline V gene are MNHEY and SMNVEV (reference sequence). V shed 5 bases, J shed 4 bases, and the junction held 11 bases outside the gene matches. CDR3 DNA: TGTGCCAGCAGTCCTCGGGACAGTATGTTCGGGGCCAACGTCCTGACTTTC. Translating it yields CASSPRDSMFGANVLTF.

This clone turned up a few times. The rearrangement joins TRBV6-5 to TRBJ2-7; tentatively, D is TRBD1 (5 bases). CDR1 is MNHEY and CDR2 is SVGAGI in the germline V gene. The CDR3 is 14 amino acids. Trimming cost V 5 bases and J 0 bases, with 11 bases left between them. The CDR3 DNA reads as TGTGCCAGCAGTCAGGGCCCAACCTCCTACGAGCAGTACGTC. This sequence encodes CASSQGPTSYEQYV.

The V call is TRBV4-3, the J call TRBJ1-5; D not resolved. V lost 0 bases, J lost 4 bases, and 7 bases lay in between. CDR1 is LGHNA and CDR2 is YSLEER in the germline V gene. This CDR3 has 14 residues. The CDR3 here is CASSQEAGNQPQHF. Here the CDR3 DNA reads TGCGCCAGCAGCCAAGAGGCGGGTAATCAGCCCCAGCATTTT.